This entry lists 3 T cell receptor beta chains sequenced from one sample in a study of CD8 T cells in ankylosing spondylitis. Study-level findings and limits: A motif of fewer than ten highly homologous TCR beta variants was seen as apparently characteristic of ankylosing spondylitis blood.

TCRdb used MiXCR to reprocess the 5' RACE reads, holding one entry per CDR3 protein. The sample includes around 450,000 distinct CDR3 sequences, 26% of them seen just once. Their recognized antigens are unknown. The specimen sequenced was blood, either unsorted or a sorted T cell fraction (not recorded which). These receptors were obtained from a male donor with ankylosing spondylitis.

With regard to this clonotype: Germline and junction disagree at one end, which may indicate a read error. The genes are TRBV12-3 or TRBV12-4 and TRBJ2-6, with a possible D match to TRBD1 (5 bases). CDR3 length: 15 residues. CDR3 in amino acids: CASSSGVPGANILTF. CDR3 bases: TGTGCCAGCAGTTCTGGGGTCCCTGGGGCCAACATCCTGACTTTC.

The chain has TRBV14 and TRBJ1-1; a possible D gene is TRBD1 (5 bases). CDR1 and CDR2 from the germline V gene are SGHDN and FVKESK. This CDR3 has 11 amino acids. The ends were cut back, 5 bases at V and 9 bases at J, with 10 bases in the middle. The CDR3 DNA is TGTGCCAGCAGCGTGATGGGGCAAGCTTTCTTT. Amino acid sequence: CASSVMGQAFF.

This clonotype was seen more than once but under ten times. This sequence joins TRBV5-1 and TRBJ2-2; 14 nucleotides align to TRBD2. Germline CDR1 SGHRS, CDR2 YFSETQ. With 7 bases clipped from V and 2 bases from J, the junction kept 10 bases outside the gene matches. CDR3 size: 18 residues. The CDR3 is CASRRTSGRSGNTGELFF. The CDR3, as DNA: TGCGCCAGCCGCAGGACTAGCGGGAGGTCTGGCAACACCGGGGAGCTGTTTTTT.